The source of this T cell receptor (beta chain) is a study of blood T cell repertoires in COVID-19. As processed by the authors: How many nucleated cells were present was estimated from reference gene primer amplification. Clones were sequenced by immunoSEQ multiplex PCR, and TCRdb holds only the in-frame ones, with some missing. V and J calls and clone size follow that table, whereas D and trimming were derived from the DNA. Among 320,000 or so clones, 89% were seen once, and the ten largest hold approximately 5.5%. Trimming at V came to 7 bases and at J to 4 bases, leaving 3 bases not matched to a gene. The V gene's germline CDR1 is KGHDR and CDR2 SFDVKD. CDR3 length: 13 amino acids.

V usage is TRBV24-1 and J usage is TRBJ2-1, with 7 bases identical to TRBD1. The specimen sequenced was PBMCs or T cells enriched from blood (not recorded which). The receptor was derived from a man in his sixties who had recovered from COVID-19. The CDR3 spells CATRTTGYNEQFF. For the CDR3, the DNA is TGTGCCACCAGAACGACAGGGTACAATGAGCAGTTCTTC.